A single sample gave rise to the 26 T cell receptor beta chains below, sequenced in a study of blood T cell repertoires in COVID-19 (dated by TCRdb to 2020 to 2021). The protocol used for the library was the immunoSEQ multiplex PCR assay. The source is immuneACCESS, and TCRdb retained only in-frame sequences with V and J called. Part of the clones is not carried over; for the studies checked, unresolved V genes explain less than half of this, and the remainder is unexplained. This sample gives 150,000 to 200,000 clones in total; just over 85% of them show up just once. Roughly 9% of the sample comes from the top ten. Sequenced sample: PBMCs or T cells enriched from blood (not recorded which). Receptors were obtained from a woman in her late teens or twenties who had recovered from COVID-19.

The chain recombines TRBV4-3 with TRBJ1-4; 10 bases fit TRBD1. Germline CDR1 is LGHNA and CDR2 is YSLEER. The CDR3 consists of 16 residues. Trimming removed 2 bases from V and 7 bases from J; junction bases left unmatched: 7. CDR3 coding DNA: TGCGCCAGCAGCCAAACCTACCGGGACAGGGGTGAAAAACTGTTTTTT. It specifies CASSQTYRDRGEKLFF.

V usage is TRBV4-3 and J usage is TRBJ1-1, with D possibly TRBD1 on 6 matching bases. The V end lost 0 bases, the J end lost 7 bases, and 18 bases lay between the germline ends. CDR1 is LGHNA, CDR2 YSLEER, per germline. The CDR3 runs 16 residues. In nucleotides, the CDR3 is TGCGCCAGCAGCCAAGAAATCCGACCTGAACAGGGTGAAGCTTTCTTT. It yields the protein CASSQEIRPEQGEAFF.

The chain joins TRBV5-1 to TRBJ2-1; 10 bases map to TRBD1. The trim removed 0 bases at V and 6 bases at J, leaving 6 bases unmatched. The germline V gene has CDR1 SGHRS and CDR2 YFSETQ. The length of the CDR3 is 16 residues. The CDR3 sequence: CASSLAGQGDVNEQFF. CDR3 DNA sequence: TGCGCCAGCAGCTTGGCCGGACAGGGGGATGTCAATGAGCAGTTCTTC.

The chain links TRBV11-2 to TRBJ2-7; weak D call: TRBD2 (6 bases). Germline V gene sequence: CDR1 SGHAT, CDR2 FQNNGV. V dropped 10 bases and J dropped 5 bases, with 21 bases sitting between them. CDR3 length equals 14 residues. This chain's CDR3 is CATSLSGEVNEQYF. CDR3 DNA sequence: TGTGCCACTTCCCTCTCGGGAGAGGTTAACGAGCAGTACTTC.

The V call is TRBV10-3, the J call TRBJ1-3; 9 bases align to TRBD1. This CDR3 contains 14 residues. V shed 10 bases and J 4 bases; nucleotides not matched to a gene: 8. The germline V gene has CDR1 ENHRY and CDR2 SYGVKD. The CDR3 loop is CATSRDRDGNTIYF. CDR3 nucleotide sequence: TGTGCCACCTCGCGGGACAGGGACGGAAACACCATATATTTT.

The gene calls are TRBV14 and TRBJ1-4; perhaps TRBD1 as D (6 bases). Per germline, CDR1 SGHDN and CDR2 FVKESK. Deletions cut 0 bases from V and 3 bases from J, with 14 bases between. This CDR3 has 17 residues. The CDR3 DNA reads as TGTGCCAGCAGCCAAGAATGGCAGGGGTTCCCTAATGAAAAACTGTTTTTT. This gives the protein CASSQEWQGFPNEKLFF. Drawing the rest from reference TRBV14 and TRBJ1-4, the complete variable domain is EAGVTQFPSHSVIEKGQTVTLRCDPISGHDNLYWYRRVMGKEIKFLLHFVKESKQDESGMPNNRFLAERTGGTYSTLKVQPAELEDSGVYFCASSQEWQGFPNEKLFFGSGTQLSVL.

The chain carries TRBV27 and TRBJ1-2; 7 bases map to TRBD1. This CDR3 comprises 11 residues. The germline gives CDR1 MNHEY, CDR2 SMNVEV (reference sequence). J lost 4 bases, V lost 9 bases, and 2 bases had no gene match. The CDR3 is CASGTAYGYTF. The CDR3 DNA is TGTGCCAGTGGGACAGCCTATGGCTACACCTTC.

CDR3 sequence: CASSTQGYTQYF. As DNA, the CDR3 is TGTGCCAGTAGTACCCAGGGTTATACGCAGTATTTT. V usage is TRBV19 and J usage is TRBJ2-3; maybe TRBD1 (5 bases). The CDR3 runs 12 residues. The V gene's germline CDR1 is LNHDA and CDR2 SQIVND (reference sequence). Trimming removed 4 bases at V and 7 bases at J, with 9 bases between.

The V and J genes are TRBV4-1 and TRBJ2-3, with TRBD1 matching over 9 bases. J gave up 4 bases and V 0 bases, and 11 bases lay outside the gene matches. Germline V gene sequence: CDR1 MGHRA, CDR2 YSYEKL. CDR3 length equals 18 residues. CDR3 protein: CASSQEHPGTGQADTQYF. In DNA, the CDR3 is TGCGCCAGCAGCCAAGAACACCCCGGGACAGGGCAAGCAGATACGCAGTATTTT.

This chain connects TRBV28 to TRBJ1-1, with D hard to call. Trimming cost V 6 bases and J 4 bases, with 15 bases left between them. This CDR3 contains 14 residues. The V gene's germline CDR1 is MDHEN and CDR2 SYDVKM. This CDR3 is CASRSGWGGTEAFF. The CDR3 DNA sequence: TGTGCCAGCAGGTCCGGGTGGGGAGGCACTGAAGCTTTCTTT.

The chain is built from TRBV21-1 and TRBJ2-7; TRBD1, the table's D call, was not compared with the DNA. TRBV21-1 is described as a pseudogene. This CDR3 contains 16 residues. CDR3 DNA sequence: TGTGCCAGCAGCAAACAACAGGGCAGGATCTCCTACGAGCAGTACTTC. It is translated as CASSKQQGRISYEQYF.

A note on this clone: At one end, the junction sequence differs from germline, possibly due to a read error. The rearrangement uses TRBV30 and TRBJ1-1, with no clear D. This CDR3 is 12 amino acids long. Germline V gene lookup returns CDR1 GTSNPN and CDR2 SVGIG (reference sequence). This CDR3 is CAGRAGNTEAFF. The CDR3 DNA is TGTGCCGGGAGGGCGGGGAACACTGAAGCTTTCTTT.

The chain employs TRBV27 and TRBJ1-5; D is unclear. Between the trimmed V and J ends, which lost 0 bases and 7 bases, there was a span of 10 bases. The CDR3 is 14 amino acids. Per germline, CDR1 MNHEY and CDR2 SMNVEV (reference sequence). CDR3 sequence: CASSLSSGRQPQHF. The CDR3, as DNA: TGTGCCAGCAGTTTATCGTCGGGTCGACAGCCCCAGCATTTT.

The genes are TRBV5-1 and TRBJ1-3; D call uncertain. V was shortened by 4 bases and J by 0 bases, with 8 bases between the two germline ends. The CDR3 sequence is 14 residues long. Per germline, CDR1 SGHRS and CDR2 YFSETQ. DNA of the CDR3: TGCGCCAGCAGCCTCAGTATCTCTGGAAACACCATATATTTT. It codes for CASSLSISGNTIYF.

V is TRBV7-8 and J is TRBJ2-3, with 10 bases identical to TRBD2. CDR1 and CDR2 from the germline V gene are SGHVS and FQNEAQ. The CDR3 contains 17 residues. With V trimmed by 2 bases and J by 2 bases, 7 bases remained unmatched. The DNA for the CDR3 is TGTGCCAGCAGCTTACGGGCTAGCGGGAGAAACACAGATACGCAGTATTTT. Its translation is CASSLRASGRNTDTQYF.

The rearrangement uses TRBV12-3 or TRBV12-4 and TRBJ1-4; D remains ambiguous. CDR3 length: 13 residues. V was cut by 4 bases and J by 8 bases, with 11 bases left in between. CDR3 protein: CASSSPPLEKLFF. CDR3 bases: TGTGCCAGCAGTTCCCCCCCGTTAGAAAAACTGTTTTTT.

The V gene is TRBV4-2, the J gene TRBJ1-2; D possibly corresponds to TRBD1 (5 bases). CDR1 is LGHNA, CDR2 YNFKEQ, per germline. The V end lost 0 bases, the J end lost 8 bases, and 16 bases lay between the germline ends. The CDR3 contains 15 residues. DNA of the CDR3: TGTGCCAGCAGCCAAGATGGCCGGCGGAGGGGAGGCTACACCTTC. It is translated as CASSQDGRRRGGYTF.

The J gene is TRBJ2-1, the V gene TRBV6-2 or TRBV6-3; D is uncertain. The CDR3 loop spans 15 amino acids. Trimming left V 7 bases short and J 0 bases short, with 13 bases between. Germline values: CDR1 MNHEY, CDR2 SVGEGT. CDR3: CASTPDSSSYNEQFF. In DNA form, the CDR3 reads TGTGCCAGCACCCCAGATTCGAGCTCCTACAATGAGCAGTTCTTC.

The chain carries TRBV25-1 and TRBJ1-2, with D unclear. V was shortened by 0 bases and J by 1 base, with 9 bases between the two germline ends. CDR1 is MGHDK and CDR2 is SYGVNS in the germline V gene. The CDR3 runs 15 residues. DNA of the CDR3: TGTGCCAGCAGTGAATATGGAGAGCTTAACTATGGCTACACCTTC. Its translation is CASSEYGELNYGYTF.

The chain links TRBV6-5 to TRBJ1-2; no firm D call. Germline V CDR1 and CDR2: MNHEY, SVGAGI. With 2 bases removed from V and 2 bases from J, the gap between germline ends came to 6 bases. The CDR3 spans 13 residues. CDR3 in DNA: TGTGCCAGCAGTTACCAGAGGAACTATGGCTACACCTTC. Its translation: CASSYQRNYGYTF.

The genes are TRBV11-2 and TRBJ2-7, with 9 bases identical to TRBD2. The CDR3 length is 16 residues. V lost 0 bases, J lost 3 bases, and 6 bases stayed unmatched. Germline values: CDR1 SGHAT, CDR2 FQNNGV. In nucleotides, the CDR3 is TGTGCCAGCAGCTTAGACTCGACTAGCGGATTCTACGAGCAGTACTTC. Its protein is CASSLDSTSGFYEQYF.

The chain is built from TRBV3-1 (or the pseudogene TRBV3-2) and TRBJ1-4; 10 bases align to TRBD1. CDR1 LGHDT and CDR2 YNNKEL come from the germline V gene (reference sequence). V gave up 3 bases and J gave up 0 bases; unmatched junction bases: 16. CDR3 size: 21 residues. CDR3 amino acids: CASSQDTPGQGLGATNEKLFF. CDR3 nucleotide sequence: TGTGCCAGCAGCCAGGATACACCGGGACAGGGGTTAGGTGCAACTAATGAAAAACTGTTTTTT.

This chain joins TRBV3-1 (or the pseudogene TRBV3-2) and TRBJ1-5; TRBD1 is a possible D gene (6 bases). Germline V gives CDR1 LGHDT, CDR2 YNNKEL (reference sequence). Trimming cost V 4 bases and J 3 bases, with 10 bases left between them. The CDR3 is 14 amino acids. CDR3 amino acids: CASSLTGVNQPQHF. DNA for the CDR3: TGTGCCAGCAGCCTGACAGGAGTCAATCAGCCCCAGCATTTT.

The rearrangement joins TRBV7-6 to TRBJ1-6; D is undetermined. Per germline, CDR1 SGHVS and CDR2 FNYEAQ. V dropped 5 bases and J dropped 0 bases, with 17 bases sitting between them. The CDR3 contains 18 residues. CDR3 in amino acids: CASSRGWSRSSYNSPLHF. CDR3 DNA sequence: TGTGCCAGCAGCCGAGGGTGGAGCAGGAGCTCCTATAATTCACCCCTCCACTTT.

The genes are TRBV3-1 (or the pseudogene TRBV3-2) and TRBJ2-1; 8 nucleotides agree with TRBD2. After removal of 2 bases from V and 8 bases from J, the junction contained 11 bases not matched to a gene. The CDR3 spans 16 residues. CDR1 is LGHDT, CDR2 YNNKEL, per germline (reference sequence). The CDR3 region has the DNA TGTGCCAGCAGCCAAAGCCGAGCGGGAGCCCTGGATGAGCAGTTCTTC. Amino acids: CASSQSRAGALDEQFF.

The rearrangement joins TRBV6-1 to TRBJ2-7; 7 nucleotides align to TRBD1. The germline CDR1 and CDR2 sequences are MNHNS and SASEGT. Losses at the gene ends were 2 bases for V and 0 bases for J; bases not matched to a gene: 1. The CDR3 covers 14 residues. CDR3 protein: CASSERGPSYEQYF. The CDR3 DNA reads TGTGCCAGCAGTGAAAGGGGGCCCTCCTACGAGCAGTACTTC.